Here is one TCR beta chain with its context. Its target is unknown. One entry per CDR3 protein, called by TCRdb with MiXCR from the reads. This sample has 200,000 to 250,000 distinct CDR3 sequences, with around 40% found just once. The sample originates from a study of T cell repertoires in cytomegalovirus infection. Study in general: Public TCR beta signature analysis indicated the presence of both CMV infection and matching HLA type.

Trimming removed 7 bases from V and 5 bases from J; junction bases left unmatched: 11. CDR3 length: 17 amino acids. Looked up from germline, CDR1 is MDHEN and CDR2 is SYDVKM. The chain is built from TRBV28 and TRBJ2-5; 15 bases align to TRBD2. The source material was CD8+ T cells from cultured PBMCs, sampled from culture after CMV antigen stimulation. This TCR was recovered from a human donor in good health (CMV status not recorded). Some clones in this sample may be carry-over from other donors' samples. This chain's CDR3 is CASIKGTSGRFWETQYF. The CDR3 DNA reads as TGTGCCAGCATCAAGGGGACTAGCGGGAGGTTTTGGGAGACCCAGTACTTC.